This TCR beta chain was sequenced for a study of T cells in Graves' hyperthyroidism and ophthalmopathy. The length of the CDR3 is 12 residues. Germline V gives CDR1 DFQATT, CDR2 SNEGSKA (reference sequence). TCR beta CDR3 regions were amplified from RNA. Researchers ran a first-round RT-PCR on the TCR CDR3 using the HTBI primer set. Using its own MiXCR run on the multiplex PCR reads, TCRdb lists one record per CDR3 protein. The sample carries 650,000 to 800,000 distinct CDR3 sequences, over 40% recorded once. General study findings and limits: Separating ophthalmopathy from stable hyperthyroidism was achieved by a 13 V-J model.

This clonotype has only one observation. Its target is unknown. The junction departs from the called germline gene at one end, perhaps through a read error. The receptor comes from an adult man with Graves' disease, either hyperthyroidism or ophthalmopathy (not recorded which). Sequenced material: peripheral blood or thyroid tissue (not recorded which). V and J are TRBV20-1 and TRBJ2-2; possible D gene TRBD2, 5 bases. The chain's CDR3 is CSARPGFGQLFF. The DNA of the CDR3 is TGCAGTGCTAGACCGGGGTTCGGGCAGCTGTTTTTT.